The 10 T cell receptor beta chains below were found in one sample sequenced in a study of T-cell memory formation after mild COVID-19. A single record per CDR3 protein comes from TCRdb applying MiXCR to the 5' RACE reads. Of about 350,000 distinct CDR3 sequences listed, roughly 15% are singletons. The material sequenced was PBMCs or a T cell subset sorted from them (not recorded which). The receptor source for this set is a young man who had mild COVID-19 (a few samples of this study predate the infection). Cell type and time point are not known.

This rearrangement joins TRBV3-1 to TRBJ2-7; D not certain. Germline CDR1 LGHDT, CDR2 YNNKEL (reference sequence). The CDR3 length is 12 residues. V lost 2 bases and J lost 3, with 5 bases in between. This CDR3 reads CASSQLSYEQYF. The CDR3 DNA follows: TGTGCCAGCAGCCAACTTAGCTACGAGCAGTACTTC.

This clonotype was seen a handful of times. V is TRBV12-3 or TRBV12-4 and J is TRBJ2-2, with 11 bases matching TRBD2. With V trimmed by 5 bases and J by 2 bases, 4 bases remained unmatched. There are 16 residues in the CDR3. The CDR3 DNA is TGTGCCAGCAGTAATAGCGGGGGGGCCAACACCGGGGAGCTGTTTTTT. This gives the protein CASSNSGGANTGELFF.

Many counts were recorded for this clonotype. This chain connects TRBV7-6 to TRBJ1-4, with TRBD1 matching 7 bases. The CDR3 runs 15 residues. V dropped 1 base and J dropped 4; count of bases not matched to a gene: 3. The germline V gene encodes CDR1 SGHVS and CDR2 FNYEAQ. CDR3 nucleotide sequence: TGTGCCAGCAGCTTAGAAGGGGACAGTAATGAAAAACTGTTTTTT. Protein product: CASSLEGDSNEKLFF.

This sequence joins TRBV7-9 and TRBJ2-5; D is uncertain. Germline CDR1 is SEHNR and CDR2 is FQNEAQ (reference sequence). V gave up 1 base and J gave up 1 base, with 7 bases separating them. The CDR3 runs 14 residues. The CDR3 bases are TGTGCCAGCAGCTTAGTCCACAGCCAAGAGACCCAGTACTTC. Translation: CASSLVHSQETQYF.

This clonotype was detected only a few times. The rearrangement uses TRBV30 and TRBJ1-3; D gene unclear. The CDR3 is made up of 13 amino acids. Trimming pared 4 bases from V and 2 bases from J, leaving 9 bases between. Per germline, CDR1 GTSNPN and CDR2 SVGIG (reference sequence). CDR3 amino acids: CAWTKVAGNTIYF. CDR3 in DNA: TGTGCCTGGACGAAGGTAGCTGGAAACACCATATATTTT.

In its sample, this clonotype was seen a few times. The rearrangement uses TRBV28 and TRBJ2-5; tentatively, D is TRBD2 (5 bases). Trimming removed 5 bases at V and 9 bases at J, with 13 bases between. This CDR3 has 12 amino acids. Germline CDR1 reads MDHEN; CDR2 reads SYDVKM. CDR3 DNA: TGTGCCAGCAGTGGAGGACCCCGGTCCCAGTACTTC. Translated, it gives CASSGGPRSQYF.

The chain recombines TRBV7-9 with TRBJ2-6; a weak D match, TRBD1 (5 bases). The CDR3 extends over 14 amino acids. The germline gives CDR1 SEHNR, CDR2 FQNEAQ (reference sequence). V was pared by 6 bases and J by 3 bases, with 9 bases between. CDR3 sequence reads: CASRQGFGANVLTF. CDR3 nucleotide sequence: TGTGCCAGCAGGCAGGGTTTTGGGGCCAACGTCCTGACTTTC.

Only a few counts were recorded for this clonotype. The chain uses TRBV14 and TRBJ1-3; no definite D call. Germline V gene sequence: CDR1 SGHDN, CDR2 FVKESK. Trimming shortened V by 3 bases and J by 4 bases, and 7 bases separated the two germline ends. There are 13 residues in the CDR3. CDR3 sequence (DNA): TGTGCCAGCAGCCATGGCGGAGGAAACACCATATATTTT. It yields the protein CASSHGGGNTIYF. The variable domain in full, with the rest retrieved from reference TRBV14 and TRBJ1-3, is EAGVTQFPSHSVIEKGQTVTLRCDPISGHDNLYWYRRVMGKEIKFLLHFVKESKQDESGMPNNRFLAERTGGTYSTLKVQPAELEDSGVYFCASSHGGGNTIYFGEGSWLTVV.

The chain employs TRBV21-1 and TRBJ2-7; the table's D call, TRBD2, was not checked against the DNA. TRBV21-1 is a known pseudogene. CDR3 size: 15 residues. DNA for the CDR3: TGTGCCAGCAGCACGGCTAGCGGGGGGGCCTACGAGCAGTACGTC. Protein sequence: CASSTASGGAYEQYV.

The rearrangement uses TRBV12-3 or TRBV12-4 and TRBJ2-1; D is possibly TRBD1 or TRBD2 (6 bases each). The CDR3 is 14 residues long. V was pared by 11 bases and J by 6 bases, with 20 bases between. CDR3 bases: TGTGCCTCAAGTTCGGGGGCGATGGGCAATGAGCAGTTCTTC. Protein product: CASSSGAMGNEQFF.